Shown below are 9 T cell receptor beta chains from a single sample sequenced in a study of chemoradiotherapy in HPV16-positive cancers. Here immunoSEQ multiplex PCR was the method, and the copy in TCRdb shows in-frame clones only, minus some. Of roughly 9,300 clones in the sample, roughly 70% were seen once. This specimen was collected from a patient who underwent chemoradiotherapy. Receptor source: a human donor with HPV-associated anogenital cancer.

V gene TRBV15 combines with J gene TRBJ2-7; 7 nucleotides line up with TRBD1. CDR1 LNHNV and CDR2 YYDKDF come from the germline V gene (reference sequence). With 3 bases clipped from V and 9 bases from J, the junction kept 8 bases outside the gene matches. This CDR3 comprises 13 residues. CDR3 residues: CATSRAPRDRQYF. DNA for the CDR3: TGTGCCACCAGCAGGGCCCCACGGGACAGGCAGTACTTC.

V is TRBV7-2 and J is TRBJ1-1; D may be TRBD1 (5 bases). CDR3 size: 14 residues. Per the germline V gene, CDR1 is SGHTA and CDR2 is FQGNSA. Between the trimmed V and J ends, which lost 2 bases and 7 bases, there was a span of 14 bases. The CDR3 DNA is TGTGCCAGCAGCTTAAAGGGGTCCCCCGGTGAAGCTTTCTTT. Protein product: CASSLKGSPGEAFF.

The V gene is TRBV10-3, the J gene TRBJ1-3; TRBD1 matches 8 bases. The length of the CDR3 is 16 residues. Germline values: CDR1 ENHRY, CDR2 SYGVKD. Trimming removed 6 bases from V and 3 bases from J; junction bases left unmatched: 10. In nucleotides, the CDR3 is TGTGCCATCAGCATCTCGCCGGACAGGGTTGGAAACACCATATATTTT. Protein product: CAISISPDRVGNTIYF.

The rearrangement uses TRBV4-2 and TRBJ2-7; TRBD1 agrees at 8 bases. Germline V CDR1 and CDR2: LGHNA, YNFKEQ. J gave up 3 bases and V 0 bases, and 1 base lay outside the gene matches. The CDR3 totals 14 residues. The CDR3 DNA sequence: TGTGCCAGCAGCCAAGATGGACAGGGCTACGAGCAGTACTTC. It codes for CASSQDGQGYEQYF.

The rearrangement links TRBV6-4 to TRBJ2-5, with 8 bases matching TRBD1. This CDR3 is built from 19 residues. V shed 3 bases and J 3 bases; nucleotides not matched to a gene: 18. The V gene's germline CDR1 is MRHNA and CDR2 SNTAGT. The CDR3 reads CASSDPDRETHSPKETQYF. The CDR3 nucleotides read TGTGCCAGCAGTGATCCGGACAGGGAAACCCACTCTCCCAAAGAGACCCAGTACTTC.

This sequence joins TRBV10-3 and TRBJ1-1, with D perhaps TRBD1 (6 bases). V was clipped by 6 bases and J by 5 bases, with 13 bases between them. Germline V gene data show CDR1 as ENHRY and CDR2 as SYGVKD. This CDR3 is 13 amino acids long. CDR3 loop: CAISYREGTEAFF. The CDR3 nucleotides are TGTGCCATCAGCTACAGGGAAGGGACTGAAGCTTTCTTT.

The V and J genes are TRBV28 and TRBJ1-5; D remains unclear. This CDR3 is 13 amino acids long. The germline V gene has CDR1 MDHEN and CDR2 SYDVKM. The CDR3 protein is CAISGPGNQPQHF. The CDR3 bases are TGTGCAATCAGCGGGCCTGGCAATCAGCCCCAGCATTTT.

The chain couples TRBV5-1 to TRBJ2-3; TRBD2 agrees at 16 bases. The junction had 7 bases not matched to a gene; V was cut back by 4 bases and J by 5 bases. The length of the CDR3 is 17 residues. The germline V gene has CDR1 SGHRS and CDR2 YFSETQ. This CDR3 is CASSIGGTSGGGDTQYF. CDR3 in DNA: TGCGCCAGCAGCATAGGAGGGACTAGCGGGGGGGGAGATACGCAGTATTTT.

Only a few counts were recorded for this clone. The chain couples TRBV7-8 to TRBJ1-1, with D possibly being TRBD1 (5 bases). CDR1 and CDR2 from the germline V gene are SGHVS and FQNEAQ. Between the trimmed V and J ends, which lost 3 bases and 6 bases, there was a span of 11 bases. This CDR3 comprises 13 residues. The CDR3 bases are TGTGCCAGCAGCTTGTCCTTGGGGGCTGAAGCTTTCTTT. Amino acids: CASSLSLGAEAFF.